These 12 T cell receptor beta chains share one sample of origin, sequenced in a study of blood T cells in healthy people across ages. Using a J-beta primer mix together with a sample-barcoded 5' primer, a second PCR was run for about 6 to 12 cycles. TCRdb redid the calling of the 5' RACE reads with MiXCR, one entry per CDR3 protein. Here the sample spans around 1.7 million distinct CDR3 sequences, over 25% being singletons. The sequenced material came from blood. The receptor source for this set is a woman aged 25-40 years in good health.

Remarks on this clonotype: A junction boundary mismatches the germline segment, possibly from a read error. The DNA of the CDR3 is TGTGCCAGCAGTTTTACAGCCGTTAGCAATCAGCTCCAGCATTTT. Its protein product is CASSFTAVSNQLQHF. The chain links TRBV27 to TRBJ1-5, with no clear D. Looked up from germline, CDR1 is MNHEY and CDR2 is SMNVEV (reference sequence). CDR3 length: 15 residues.

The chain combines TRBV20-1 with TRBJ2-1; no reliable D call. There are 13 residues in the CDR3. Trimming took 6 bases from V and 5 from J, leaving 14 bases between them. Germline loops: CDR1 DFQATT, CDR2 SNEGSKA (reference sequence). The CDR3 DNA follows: TGCAGTGCCGTCGGACGGGCGAACAATGAGCAGTTCTTC. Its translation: CSAVGRANNEQFF.

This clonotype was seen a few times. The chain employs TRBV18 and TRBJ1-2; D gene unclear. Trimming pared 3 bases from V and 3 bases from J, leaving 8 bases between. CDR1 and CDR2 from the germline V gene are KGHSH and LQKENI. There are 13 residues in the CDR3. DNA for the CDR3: TGTGCCAGCTCACCGGCCGAATACTATGGCTACACCTTC. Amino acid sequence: CASSPAEYYGYTF.

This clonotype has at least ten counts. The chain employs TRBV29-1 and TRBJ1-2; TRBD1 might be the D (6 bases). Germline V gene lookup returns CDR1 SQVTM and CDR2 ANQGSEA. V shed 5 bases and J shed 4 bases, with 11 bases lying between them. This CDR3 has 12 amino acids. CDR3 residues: CSVPRGVYGYTF. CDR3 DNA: TGCAGCGTTCCAAGGGGGGTCTATGGCTACACCTTC.

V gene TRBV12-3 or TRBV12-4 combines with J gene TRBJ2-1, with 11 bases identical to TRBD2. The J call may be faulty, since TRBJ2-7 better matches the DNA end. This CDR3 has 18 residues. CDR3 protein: CASRRWGLAGGLYNEQYF. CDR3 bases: TGTGCCAGCAGGAGATGGGGCCTAGCGGGGGGCTTGTACAATGAGCAGTACTTC.

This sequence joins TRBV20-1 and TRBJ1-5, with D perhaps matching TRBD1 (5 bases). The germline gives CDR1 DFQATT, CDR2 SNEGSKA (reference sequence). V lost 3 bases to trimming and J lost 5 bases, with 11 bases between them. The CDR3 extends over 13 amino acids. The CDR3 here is CSASGAGDQPQHF. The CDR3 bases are TGCAGTGCTAGTGGGGCGGGAGATCAGCCCCAGCATTTT.

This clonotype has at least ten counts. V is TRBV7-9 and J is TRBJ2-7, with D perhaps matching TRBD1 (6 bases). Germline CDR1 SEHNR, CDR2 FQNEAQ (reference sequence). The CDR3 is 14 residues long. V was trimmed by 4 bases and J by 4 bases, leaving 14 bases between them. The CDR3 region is CASSSDRSLYEQYF. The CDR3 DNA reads TGTGCCAGCAGCTCCGACAGGAGCTTATACGAGCAGTACTTC.

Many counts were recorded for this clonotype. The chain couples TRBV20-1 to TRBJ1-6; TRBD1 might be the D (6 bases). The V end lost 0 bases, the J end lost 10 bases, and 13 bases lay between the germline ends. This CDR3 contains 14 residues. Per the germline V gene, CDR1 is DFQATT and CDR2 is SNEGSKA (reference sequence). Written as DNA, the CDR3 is TGCAGTGCTAGAGAGGGGGGGGCGGACTCACCCCTCCACTTT. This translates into CSAREGGADSPLHF.

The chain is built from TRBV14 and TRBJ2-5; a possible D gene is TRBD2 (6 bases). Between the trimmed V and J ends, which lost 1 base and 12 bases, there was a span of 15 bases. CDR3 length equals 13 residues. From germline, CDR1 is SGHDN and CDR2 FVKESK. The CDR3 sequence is CASSQVPAGDKYF. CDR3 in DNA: TGTGCCAGCAGCCAAGTGCCAGCGGGTGATAAGTACTTC.

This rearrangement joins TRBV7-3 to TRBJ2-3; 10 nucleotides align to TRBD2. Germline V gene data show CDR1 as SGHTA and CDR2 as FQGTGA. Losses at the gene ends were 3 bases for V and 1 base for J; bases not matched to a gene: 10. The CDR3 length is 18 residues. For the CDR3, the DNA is TGTGCCAGCAGCTTGTGGGGAGCGGGGGGGCATGGCACAGATACGCAGTATTTT. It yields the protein CASSLWGAGGHGTDTQYF.

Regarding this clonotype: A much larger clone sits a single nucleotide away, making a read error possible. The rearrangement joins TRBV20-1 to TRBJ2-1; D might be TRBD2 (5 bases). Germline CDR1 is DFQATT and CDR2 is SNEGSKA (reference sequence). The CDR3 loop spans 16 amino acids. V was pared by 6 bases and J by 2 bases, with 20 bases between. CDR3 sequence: CSATNTRMTTYNEQFF. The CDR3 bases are TGCAGTGCCACAAATACTAGGATGACAACCTACAATGAGCAGTTCTTC.

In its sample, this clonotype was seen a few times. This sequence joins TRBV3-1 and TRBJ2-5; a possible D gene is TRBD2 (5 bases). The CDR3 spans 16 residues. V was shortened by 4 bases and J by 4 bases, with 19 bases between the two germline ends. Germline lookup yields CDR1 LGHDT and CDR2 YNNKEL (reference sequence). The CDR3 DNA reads TGTGCCAGCAGCCGAGGCCGGTCGGGGTCCCTAGAGACCCAGTACTTC. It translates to CASSRGRSGSLETQYF.